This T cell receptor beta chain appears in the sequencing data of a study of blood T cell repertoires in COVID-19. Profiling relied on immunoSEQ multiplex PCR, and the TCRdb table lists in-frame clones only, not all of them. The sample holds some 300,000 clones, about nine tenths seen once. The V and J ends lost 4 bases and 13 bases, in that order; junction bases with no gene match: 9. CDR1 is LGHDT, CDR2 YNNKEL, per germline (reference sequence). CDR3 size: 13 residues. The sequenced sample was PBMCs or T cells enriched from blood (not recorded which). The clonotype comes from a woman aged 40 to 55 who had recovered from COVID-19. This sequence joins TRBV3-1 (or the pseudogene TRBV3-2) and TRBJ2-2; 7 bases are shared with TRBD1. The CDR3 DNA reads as TGTGCCAGCAGCCTGGGGACAGCTGGACGGCTGTTTTTT. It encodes CASSLGTAGRLFF.